This paragraph reports one TCR beta chain. The data stem from a study of blood T cell repertoires in COVID-19. Sequenced by immunoSEQ multiplex PCR; TCRdb stores in-frame clones only, minus some. The sample holds approximately 120,000 clones, over 70% seen once. CDR1 and CDR2 (germline): GTSNPN, SVGIG (reference sequence). The V and J ends lost 1 base and 7 bases respectively, with 11 bases between them. The CDR3 length is 14 residues. Specimen: peripheral blood. The receptor was isolated from a man older than 75 with active or convalescent COVID-19. The chain employs TRBV30 and TRBJ1-6; weak D call: TRBD1 (6 bases). The CDR3 DNA reads TGTGCCTGGAGTGGTACAGGGCAGAATTCACCCCTCCACTTT. Translating gives CAWSGTGQNSPLHF.